This TCR beta chain was found in a study of Graves' ophthalmopathy and Graves' hyperthyroidism. Other autoimmune disease, uncontrolled infection, pregnancy and lactation led to exclusion. It was on clinical symptoms, serum thyroxine, TRAb, thyroid ultrasound and orbital computed tomography that diagnosis relied. Trimming stripped 6 bases from V and 1 base from J, with 12 bases between. Germline V CDR1 and CDR2: KGHSH, LQKENI. The CDR3 has 14 amino acids. As the template, RNA transcripts were used to amplify TCR beta CDR3 regions. The workflow started with a first-round RT-PCR run with HTBI primers and then moved on to a second-round multiplex PCR. TCRdb used MiXCR to reprocess the multiplex PCR reads, holding one entry per CDR3 protein. The sample has 350,000 to 450,000 distinct CDR3 sequences, around 19% seen once; the top ten hold more than 1.5%. Study-wide results and caveats: Most expanded thyroid clonotypes above 0.001 frequency also appeared in blood.

This clonotype came up many times. Antigen: not known. Input material: peripheral blood. This TCR was recovered from a woman aged 18-29 years with Graves' ophthalmopathy. The rearrangement joins TRBV18 to TRBJ1-1; D gene unclear. The CDR3 DNA is TGTGCCAGCTCCAGAGCTCCCGGGAACACTGAAGCTTTCTTT. This gives the protein CASSRAPGNTEAFF.